A single sample is the source of the 32 T cell receptor beta chains below, sequenced in a study of CXCR3-negative and CXCR3-positive naive CD8 T cells. Each TRB cDNA library was prepared by 5' RACE (with UMI labels). TCRdb reprocessed the 5' RACE reads; each CDR3 protein has one entry and no DNA is given. The listing contains fewer than 90,000 distinct CDR3 sequences. Sequencing was done on a sample of naive CXCR3- CD8+ T cells from blood. The subset here: CD45RO-CCR7+CD27+CD95- naive CD8+ T cells lacking CXCR3 (TNR3-). The receptors were sampled from a human donor in good health. Some clones in this sample may be carry-over from other donors' samples.

The V call is TRBV29-1, the J call TRBJ2-7. This CDR3 contains 12 residues. Germline CDR1 reads SQVTM; CDR2 reads ANQGSEA. This CDR3 reads CSVAISSYEQYF.

V and J are TRBV29-1 and TRBJ1-2; no DNA is available, so the TRBD1 call from TCRdb remains unchecked. Germline loops: CDR1 SQVTM, CDR2 ANQGSEA. This CDR3 contains 12 residues. The chain's CDR3 is CSVEGGELGYTF.

The V and J genes are TRBV12-3 or TRBV12-4 and TRBJ2-3; without DNA, the TCRdb call of TRBD1 cannot be checked. The CDR3 loop spans 15 amino acids. Here the CDR3 reads CASSLSGGTTDTQYF.

CDR3 sequence reads: CASSQDQTSGSYEQYF. The chain recombines TRBV3-1 with TRBJ2-7; TCRdb indicates TRBD2, and absent DNA this call remains unverified. CDR3 length: 16 residues. The germline V gene has CDR1 LGHDT and CDR2 YNNKEL (reference sequence).

The chain recombines TRBV25-1 with TRBJ2-7. The CDR3 runs 13 residues. CDR1 and CDR2 (germline): MGHDK, SYGVNS. The chain's CDR3 is CASSSMEFYEQYF.

The V gene is TRBV21-1, the J gene TRBJ2-7. TRBV21-1 is annotated as a pseudogene. This CDR3 region has 15 residues. CDR3 region: CASRRRHPLLYEQYF.

V gene TRBV12-3 or TRBV12-4 combines with J gene TRBJ1-3. The CDR3 spans 18 residues. The CDR3 loop is CASSLGDTAYFSGNTIYF.

This chain connects TRBV19 to TRBJ2-1; TCRdb selects TRBD2, and the lack of DNA leaves this call unchecked. Per germline, CDR1 LNHDA and CDR2 SQIVND (reference sequence). The CDR3 is made up of 15 amino acids. CDR3 in amino acids: CASSGGLHFENEQFF.

J is TRBJ2-7 and V is TRBV7-9; lacking DNA, the TRBD1 call made by TCRdb goes unchecked. The CDR3 consists of 16 residues. Per the germline V gene, CDR1 is SEHNR and CDR2 is FQNEAQ (reference sequence). The CDR3 loop reads CASSPRETGEMGEQYF.

V gene TRBV12-3 or TRBV12-4 combines with J gene TRBJ1-2; TCRdb selects TRBD1, and the lack of DNA leaves this call unchecked. CDR3 length equals 15 residues. The CDR3 sequence is CASSSGGTAFYGYTF.

The chain links TRBV28 to TRBJ2-5. This CDR3 contains 14 residues. Germline V gives CDR1 MDHEN, CDR2 SYDVKM. CDR3 sequence reads: CASSLGGATETQYF. Full variable domain (missing parts from reference TRBV28 and TRBJ2-5): DVKVTQSSRYLVKRTGEKVFLECVQDMDHENMFWYRQDPGLGLRLIYFSYDVKMKEKGDIPEGYSVSREKKERFSLILESASTNQTSMYLCASSLGGATETQYFGPGTRLLVL.

The CDR3 region is CASSAYGTDTQYF. The rearrangement uses TRBV7-2 and TRBJ2-3. This CDR3 comprises 13 residues. Germline CDR1 SGHTA, CDR2 FQGNSA.

This chain uses TRBV29-1 with TRBJ2-1; TCRdb's D call, TRBD1, is unchecked because there is no DNA. The length of the CDR3 is 14 residues. Germline V gene data show CDR1 as SQVTM and CDR2 as ANQGSEA. CDR3 residues: CSVEERTGVYEQFF.

Judged by frequency, this clonotype is medium-sized. The chain's CDR3 is CASSWTGNTEAFF. V usage is TRBV7-3 and J usage is TRBJ1-1; TCRdb returns TRBD1, unconfirmable since there is no DNA. The CDR3 totals 13 residues. The germline CDR1 and CDR2 sequences are SGHTA and FQGTGA.

The J gene is TRBJ1-2, the V gene TRBV29-1; checking the TCRdb D call of TRBD1 is not possible without DNA. CDR1 and CDR2 (germline): SQVTM, ANQGSEA. This CDR3 is built from 12 residues. The CDR3 sequence: CSVPGETYGYTF.

The chain has TRBV3-1 and TRBJ2-1; with no DNA, the TCRdb D assignment of TRBD1 cannot be verified. Germline V gene sequence: CDR1 LGHDT, CDR2 YNNKEL (reference sequence). The CDR3 contains 11 residues. CDR3: CASSSGDGQFF.

The chain combines TRBV20-1 with TRBJ1-5. In germline, CDR1 is DFQATT, CDR2 SNEGSKA (reference sequence). The CDR3 covers 15 residues. The CDR3 reads CSARDHRVDHQPQHF.

The rearrangement links TRBV6-2 or TRBV6-3 to TRBJ2-1; TCRdb outputs TRBD1, but without DNA this stays unchecked. The CDR3 totals 15 residues. CDR1 and CDR2 from the germline V gene are MNHEY and SVGEGT. The CDR3 reads CASSYSGQNYNEQFF.

The chain combines TRBV28 with TRBJ2-1. The CDR3 length is 17 residues. Germline CDR1 and CDR2: MDHEN and SYDVKM. The CDR3 loop reads CASSSHLLGGSYNEQFF.

The V and J genes are TRBV3-1 and TRBJ2-2; the TCRdb D gene call, TRBD2, has no DNA to confirm it. This CDR3 has 16 residues. Germline V CDR1 and CDR2: LGHDT, YNNKEL (reference sequence). The CDR3: CASSPTASGNTGELFF.

The genes are TRBV20-1 and TRBJ2-7. The CDR3 loop spans 12 amino acids. CDR1 and CDR2 (germline): DFQATT, SNEGSKA (reference sequence). The CDR3 region is CSASYRGYEQYF.

The rearrangement uses TRBV29-1 and TRBJ1-1; as DNA is missing, the TRBD1 call by TCRdb cannot be tested. Looked up from germline, CDR1 is SQVTM and CDR2 is ANQGSEA. The CDR3 spans 15 residues. This CDR3 reads CSVEFNRETNTEAFF.

The chain is built from TRBV12-3 or TRBV12-4 and TRBJ2-2; TCRdb returns TRBD1, unconfirmable since there is no DNA. This CDR3 comprises 15 residues. The CDR3 sequence: CASSSTGLNTGELFF.

The chain uses TRBV29-1 and TRBJ2-7; TCRdb reports TRBD1, a call that lacks DNA to check it against. Germline V gene sequence: CDR1 SQVTM, CDR2 ANQGSEA. This CDR3 spans 13 amino acids. The CDR3 loop reads CSGGTGGPYEQYF.

This chain joins TRBV12-3 or TRBV12-4 and TRBJ1-1; the D call from TCRdb, TRBD1, cannot be confirmed without DNA. The CDR3 is made up of 16 amino acids. CDR3 region: CASSHSVGDRPLEAFF.

The rearrangement links TRBV29-1 to TRBJ2-2; the TRBD2 assignment by TCRdb is unverifiable without DNA. This CDR3 region has 12 residues. Germline CDR1 and CDR2: SQVTM and ANQGSEA. The CDR3 region is CSVVRGTGELFF.

This chain uses TRBV12-3 or TRBV12-4 with TRBJ2-7. The CDR3 is 13 amino acids. This CDR3 reads CASSFFVQAEQYF.

The V gene is TRBV29-1, the J gene TRBJ2-3; TCRdb returns TRBD1, unconfirmable since there is no DNA. The CDR3 is made up of 15 amino acids. Germline V lookup: CDR1 SQVTM, CDR2 ANQGSEA. CDR3 sequence: CSVERTGGGSDTQYF.

The V gene is TRBV23-1, the J gene TRBJ2-5; the D call of TRBD1 rests on TCRdb alone, since no DNA is present to check it. TRBV23-1 counts as an open reading frame of uncertain function. This CDR3 is built from 16 residues. The CDR3 sequence: CASSHFGDRRQETQYF.

The chain has TRBV29-1 and TRBJ2-7. CDR1 and CDR2 (germline): SQVTM, ANQGSEA. The CDR3 is 13 amino acids. The CDR3 protein is CSVEDALLLKQYF.

The gene calls are TRBV6-5 and TRBJ2-5; TCRdb returns TRBD1, unconfirmable since there is no DNA. Germline assignment: CDR1 MNHEY and CDR2 SVGAGI. The CDR3 covers 18 residues. The CDR3: CASSYSKVWDRDQETQYF.

This sequence joins TRBV29-1 and TRBJ2-3. The CDR3 covers 13 residues. Looked up from germline, CDR1 is SQVTM and CDR2 is ANQGSEA. This chain's CDR3 is CSVVSRSTDTQYF.